These 14 T cell receptor beta chains share one sample of origin, sequenced in a study of CD8+ T cells in alopecia areata (dated by TCRdb to between 2018 and 2020). The method was the immunoSEQ multiplex PCR assay. To provide template for TCR sequencing, every sample had RNA extracted and reverse transcribed into cDNA. In its TCRdb copy, this immuneACCESS table keeps in-frame sequences only and misses some clones. Where compared with another copy, unresolved V genes explain less than half of these, and the others have no known cause. Here the sample has over 100,000 clones; 53% occur a single time. The ten top clones hold 0.46% of the sample. The intended sense of this specimen's time point label: 4 weeks on oral tofacitinib. According to the study, the label for this sample's treatment or condition signals: oral pan-JAK inhibitor, 5-10 mg twice daily. The specimen comprised CD4+ T cells sorted from blood, sampled at week 4, from a patient treated with tofacitinib. All receptors derive from a human donor with alopecia areata.

This clone has a handful of counts. This CDR3 is CASSIRQGASNQPQHF. In DNA form, the CDR3 reads TGTGCCAGCAGTATAAGACAGGGGGCTAGCAATCAGCCCCAGCATTTT. V is TRBV27 and J is TRBJ1-5; 10 positions match TRBD1. CDR1 MNHEY and CDR2 SMNVEV come from the germline V gene (reference sequence). The V gene end was trimmed by 5 bases and the J gene end by 0 bases; junction bases not matched to a gene: 4. CDR3 length equals 16 residues.

In this sample, this clone turned up a few times. The gene calls are TRBV5-4 and TRBJ1-1; D is unclear. There are 17 residues in the CDR3. Per the germline V gene, CDR1 is SGHNT and CDR2 is YYREEE (reference sequence). Trimming stripped 2 bases from V and 1 base from J, with 18 bases between. The CDR3 loop is CASSFIPGRQQNTEAFF. The CDR3 DNA follows: TGTGCCAGCAGCTTCATCCCAGGACGGCAGCAGAACACTGAAGCTTTCTTT.

The chain joins TRBV15 to TRBJ1-5; D may be TRBD1 (5 bases). V was shortened by 0 bases and J by 7 bases, with 13 bases between the two germline ends. The germline V gene has CDR1 LNHNV and CDR2 YYDKDF (reference sequence). The CDR3 spans 15 residues. CDR3 protein: CATSRDMGTSQPQHF. In nucleotides, the CDR3 is TGTGCCACCAGCAGAGATATGGGGACCTCGCAGCCCCAGCATTTT.

V gene TRBV30 combines with J gene TRBJ1-2; the D gene is possibly TRBD1 (6 bases). Germline CDR1 and CDR2: GTSNPN and SVGIG (reference sequence). Trimming pared 0 bases from V and 0 bases from J, leaving 14 bases between. CDR3 size: 16 residues. The CDR3 loop reads CAWSVSPQGANYGYTF. CDR3 DNA sequence: TGTGCCTGGAGTGTCTCCCCACAGGGAGCTAACTATGGCTACACCTTC. The full variable domain, completed using reference TRBV30 and TRBJ1-2, is SQTIHQWPATLVQPVGSPLSLECTVEGTSNPNLYWYRQAAGRGLQLLFYSVGIGQISSEVPQNLSASRPQDRQFILSSKKLLLSDSGFYLCAWSVSPQGANYGYTFGSGTRLTVV.

This rearrangement joins TRBV11-2 to TRBJ1-6, with TRBD1 identical over 11 bases. The V gene's germline CDR1 is SGHAT and CDR2 FQNNGV. V lost 1 base, J lost 13 bases, and 6 bases stayed unmatched. The CDR3 spans 15 residues. In nucleotides, the CDR3 is TGTGCCAGCAGCTTAGCCGGGACAGGGGGTCCCCCCCTCCACTTT. As protein: CASSLAGTGGPPLHF.

The gene calls are TRBV30 and TRBJ1-2; D is undetermined. The germline V gene has CDR1 GTSNPN and CDR2 SVGIG (reference sequence). This CDR3 is built from 12 residues. V shed 5 bases and J shed 8 bases, with 15 bases lying between them. The CDR3 region is CAWADRGKGYTF. Here the CDR3 DNA reads TGTGCCTGGGCAGACCGGGGAAAAGGCTACACCTTC.

The V and J genes are TRBV30 and TRBJ1-1; D call uncertain. V dropped 5 bases and J dropped 8 bases, with 15 bases sitting between them. The CDR3 has 12 residues. The V gene's germline CDR1 is GTSNPN and CDR2 SVGIG (reference sequence). CDR3 bases: TGTGCCTGGGACTTCAGCAGGACCGAAGCTTTCTTT. Its translation: CAWDFSRTEAFF.

This chain uses TRBV29-1 with TRBJ2-7; perhaps TRBD1 as D (7 bases). The CDR3 contains 13 residues. Germline V gene sequence: CDR1 SQVTM, CDR2 ANQGSEA. V lost 5 bases to trimming and J lost 2 bases, with 13 bases between them. The CDR3 is CSVRQGGTYEQYF. The CDR3 coding sequence is TGCAGCGTTCGACAGGGCGGGACCTACGAGCAGTACTTC.

This chain connects TRBV6-5 to TRBJ2-7, with 12 bases fitting TRBD2. Germline lookup yields CDR1 MNHEY and CDR2 SVGAGI. The V segment lost 8 bases and the J segment 3 bases; nucleotides outside the gene matches: 8. The CDR3 runs to 15 residues. The CDR3 DNA is TGTGCCAGCGGACGAGGGACTAGCGGGTTCTACGAGCAGTACTTC. Residues: CASGRGTSGFYEQYF.

This sequence joins TRBV6-6 and TRBJ1-2; D gene uncertain. Per germline, CDR1 MNHNY and CDR2 SVGAGI (reference sequence). The germline V and J ends were trimmed by 2 bases and 6 bases, with 16 bases remaining between them. The CDR3 length is 15 residues. CDR3 in amino acids: CASSYQGSTADGYTF. CDR3 sequence (DNA): TGTGCCAGCAGTTACCAAGGGAGTACAGCTGATGGCTACACCTTC.

V and J are TRBV25-1 and TRBJ1-2; D remains unclear. The CDR3 is made up of 13 amino acids. V was pared by 1 base and J by 4 bases, with 7 bases between. Germline V lookup: CDR1 MGHDK, CDR2 SYGVNS. The CDR3 region is CASSEWAAYGYTF. The CDR3 bases are TGTGCCAGCAGTGAATGGGCAGCCTATGGCTACACCTTC.

DNA for the CDR3: TGTGCCAGCACCAAAACGGACAGGTCCGAGCAGTACTTC. This sequence encodes CASTKTDRSEQYF. The chain links TRBV6-5 to TRBJ2-7; 7 bases are a match to TRBD1. V was clipped by 7 bases and J by 6 bases; unmatched bases: 9. This CDR3 comprises 13 residues. The germline gives CDR1 MNHEY, CDR2 SVGAGI.

The V and J genes are TRBV29-1 and TRBJ1-1; D gene ambiguous. The CDR3 sequence is 13 residues long. Germline values: CDR1 SQVTM, CDR2 ANQGSEA. Trimming removed 4 bases at V and 0 bases at J, with 9 bases between. CDR3 coding DNA: TGCAGCGTTGTTATATTCCTGAACACTGAAGCTTTCTTT. Translated: CSVVIFLNTEAFF.

This clone was counted only a few times. J is TRBJ2-3 and V is TRBV30; 11 bases fit TRBD2. Germline assignment: CDR1 GTSNPN and CDR2 SVGIG (reference sequence). The CDR3 has 15 amino acids. The J segment lost 2 bases and the V segment lost 4 bases, leaving 5 bases of the junction unmatched. CDR3 DNA sequence: TGTGCCTGGAATCGACTAGCGGGGCCCACAGATACGCAGTATTTT. This sequence encodes CAWNRLAGPTDTQYF. Supplemented by reference TRBV30 and TRBJ2-3, the full variable domain reads SQTIHQWPATLVQPVGSPLSLECTVEGTSNPNLYWYRQAAGRGLQLLFYSVGIGQISSEVPQNLSASRPQDRQFILSSKKLLLSDSGFYLCAWNRLAGPTDTQYFGPGTRLTVL.